This entry lists 23 T cell receptor beta chains sequenced from one sample in a study of T cell clonotyping in hematopoietic cell transplantation (dated by TCRdb to about 2021). Reading the label with the study, this specimen's time point is: recipient sample about 28 days before transplant, after cytoreduction. The library was generated by the immunoSEQ multiplex PCR assay. Entries here come from immuneACCESS through TCRdb and include only in-frame sequences with V and J called. Some clones fail to appear in such tables; in the studies checked, an unresolved V gene covers under half of the shortfall, and the cause of the remainder is unknown. In all, the sample holds approximately 41,000 clones, and 75% to 90% of those were seen once. 2.5% to 3.5% of the sample is taken by the ten largest. Sequenced here: peripheral blood mononuclear cells, sampled before stem cell transplant. These receptor sequences come from a man in his sixties with acute myeloid leukemia. Some clones in this sample may be carry-over from other donors' samples.

The chain employs TRBV29-1 and TRBJ2-3; 7 bases match TRBD2. This CDR3 has 13 residues. J gave up 1 base and V 5 bases, and 3 bases lay outside the gene matches. The germline V gene encodes CDR1 SQVTM and CDR2 ANQGSEA. CDR3 DNA sequence: TGCAGCGTTACCAGCGGGGGCACAGATACGCAGTATTTT. It translates to CSVTSGGTDTQYF.

The chain combines TRBV28 with TRBJ1-6; tentatively, D is TRBD1 (5 bases). The CDR3 consists of 14 residues. V was shortened by 7 bases and J by 13 bases, with 20 bases between the two germline ends. CDR1 MDHEN and CDR2 SYDVKM come from the germline V gene. The chain's CDR3 is CASTLPATGAPLHF. In DNA form, the CDR3 reads TGTGCCAGCACCTTACCGGCGACCGGGGCGCCCCTCCACTTT.

This clone was seen only a few times. V usage is TRBV30 and J usage is TRBJ1-5; D is possibly TRBD1 (6 bases). V was pared by 0 bases and J by 2 bases, with 14 bases between. The CDR3 consists of 16 residues. Germline values: CDR1 GTSNPN, CDR2 SVGIG (reference sequence). The CDR3 protein is CAWSVIGGEGNQPQHF. CDR3 nucleotide sequence: TGTGCCTGGAGTGTAATTGGGGGCGAGGGCAATCAGCCCCAGCATTTT.

The chain combines TRBV1 with TRBJ2-7; TRBD2 is taken as the D call from the table, unchecked against the DNA. TRBV1 is given as a pseudogene. The CDR3 consists of 16 residues. The CDR3: CTSSQDREVGAYEQYF. The DNA of the CDR3 is TGCACCAGCAGCCAAGATCGCGAGGTCGGAGCCTACGAGCAGTACTTC.

The V gene is TRBV11-3, the J gene TRBJ2-7; the match to TRBD1 covers 8 bases. V shed 6 bases, J shed 6 bases, and the junction held 10 bases outside the gene matches. This CDR3 comprises 14 residues. Germline V CDR1 and CDR2: SGHNT, YENEEA. CDR3: CASRGASQGVEQYF. For the CDR3, the DNA is TGTGCCAGCAGGGGGGCGTCACAGGGGGTCGAGCAGTACTTC.

The V call is TRBV6-6, the J call TRBJ1-1, with D tentatively TRBD1 (5 bases). The CDR3 consists of 13 residues. Trimming took off 5 bases at V and 7 bases at J, with 14 bases between the two ends. Germline V CDR1 and CDR2: MNHNY, SVGAGI (reference sequence). The CDR3 spells CASSVPEGFEAFF. In nucleotides, the CDR3 is TGTGCCAGCAGTGTCCCGGAGGGGTTTGAAGCTTTCTTT.

The rearrangement links TRBV27 to TRBJ2-7, with TRBD2 identical over 9 bases. The V and J ends lost 4 bases and 2 bases, in that order; junction bases with no gene match: 3. The V gene's germline CDR1 is MNHEY and CDR2 SMNVEV (reference sequence). There are 14 residues in the CDR3. The DNA of the CDR3 is TGTGCCAGCAGTTGGCGGGGGGGCACCTACGAGCAGTACTTC. Its translation: CASSWRGGTYEQYF.

This chain uses TRBV9 with TRBJ1-6, with 9 bases fitting TRBD1. The CDR3 has 15 amino acids. CDR1 and CDR2 (germline): SGDLS, YYNGEE. V was pared by 4 bases and J by 7 bases, with 6 bases of the junction left unmatched. The CDR3 here is CASSSYRGLNSPLHF. CDR3 coding DNA: TGTGCCAGCAGCTCCTACAGGGGGCTGAATTCACCCCTCCACTTT.

This chain connects TRBV5-1 to TRBJ2-5; the match to TRBD2 covers 8 bases. CDR1 SGHRS and CDR2 YFSETQ come from the germline V gene. V gave up 2 bases and J gave up 5 bases; unmatched junction bases: 8. This CDR3 contains 15 residues. For the CDR3, the DNA is TGCGCCAGCAGCTTAAACGGGGGGGGGAGTGAGACCCAGTACTTC. This translates into CASSLNGGGSETQYF.

This chain joins TRBV9 and TRBJ1-2, with D perhaps TRBD1 (5 bases). Germline V gives CDR1 SGDLS, CDR2 YYNGEE. V was pared by 6 bases and J by 7 bases, with 19 bases between. This CDR3 comprises 14 residues. The CDR3: CASNPGDEAPGYTF. CDR3 coding DNA: TGTGCCAGCAACCCCGGGGACGAGGCTCCTGGCTACACCTTC.

The rearrangement uses TRBV18 and TRBJ2-7; D is perhaps TRBD1 (5 bases). The CDR3 runs to 17 residues. Germline CDR1 is KGHSH and CDR2 is LQKENI. Trimming cost V 3 bases and J 0 bases, with 18 bases left between them. This CDR3 is CASSPLPPGRGSYEQYF. In DNA form, the CDR3 reads TGTGCCAGCTCACCCCTCCCCCCGGGTAGGGGCTCCTACGAGCAGTACTTC.

The CDR3 region is CASSLEGQGNPYEQYF. As DNA, the CDR3 is TGCGCCAGCAGCTTGGAGGGCCAGGGGAATCCCTACGAGCAGTACTTC. This chain connects TRBV5-1 to TRBJ2-7; weak D call: TRBD1 (6 bases). The CDR3 has 16 residues. Germline CDR1 SGHRS, CDR2 YFSETQ. Trimming left V 0 bases short and J 2 bases short, with 15 bases between.

This rearrangement joins TRBV6-6 to TRBJ2-2; D may be TRBD1 (6 bases). The CDR3 contains 15 residues. The ends were cut back, 0 bases at V and 4 bases at J, with 9 bases in the middle. CDR1 and CDR2 (germline): MNHNY, SVGAGI (reference sequence). CDR3: CASSYSDSSTGELFF. CDR3 DNA sequence: TGTGCCAGCAGTTACTCGGACAGCTCCACCGGGGAGCTGTTTTTT.

The chain links TRBV30 to TRBJ2-7; D call uncertain. In germline, CDR1 is GTSNPN, CDR2 SVGIG (reference sequence). The CDR3 sequence is 14 residues long. V lost 1 base, J lost 0 bases, and 10 bases lay in between. The CDR3, as DNA: TGTGCCTGGAGTGGGCAGGTAAGCTCCTACGAGCAGTACTTC. Its protein is CAWSGQVSSYEQYF.

The chain is built from TRBV19 and TRBJ1-5; no clear D. Trimming stripped 1 base from V and 4 bases from J, with 14 bases between. CDR1 and CDR2 from the germline V gene are LNHDA and SQIVND (reference sequence). This CDR3 comprises 16 residues. The CDR3 bases are TGTGCCAGTAGTATAGGAGAAGGTTCGGGGAATCAGCCCCAGCATTTT. Amino acids: CASSIGEGSGNQPQHF.

This clone was seen a single time. V is TRBV9 and J is TRBJ1-2, with a possible D match to TRBD1 (6 bases). Germline assignment: CDR1 SGDLS and CDR2 YYNGEE. This CDR3 has 12 amino acids. V was clipped by 3 bases and J by 7 bases, with 10 bases between them. The CDR3 spells CASSAPGAGYTF. The CDR3 region has the DNA TGTGCCAGCAGCGCCCCAGGGGCTGGCTACACCTTC.

This clone was counted a few times. One junction end disagrees with the germline gene, perhaps due to a read error. V and J are TRBV2 and TRBJ2-7, with D unresolved. Per germline, CDR1 SNHLY and CDR2 FYNNEI. This CDR3 has 11 residues. The CDR3 DNA sequence: TGTGCCAGCAGTGAATGGGAACGTCCGGACTTC. It is translated as CASSEWERPDF.

This clone was counted between two and nine times. The J gene is TRBJ1-3, the V gene TRBV9; 8 bases match TRBD1. Trimming cost V 0 bases and J 2 bases; bases outside gene matches: 7. The CDR3 spans 17 residues. Per germline, CDR1 SGDLS and CDR2 YYNGEE. The CDR3 bases are TGTGCCAGCAGCGTAGTTCCAGGGGGCGATGCTGGAAACACCATATATTTT. Amino acid sequence: CASSVVPGGDAGNTIYF.

This clone was observed a single time. This sample also contains other DNA sequences that code for the same CDR3. This chain connects TRBV7-2 to TRBJ2-5, with D tentatively TRBD1 (6 bases). The V gene lost 3 bases and the J gene lost 4 bases, with 12 bases spanning the gap. Looked up from germline, CDR1 is SGHTA and CDR2 is FQGNSA. The CDR3 consists of 14 residues. CDR3 DNA: TGTGCCAGCAGCTTGGCAGGGGTAGGAGAGACCCAGTACTTC. Translating it yields CASSLAGVGETQYF. Filled out from reference TRBV7-2 and TRBJ2-5, the complete variable domain reads GAGVSQSPSNKVTEKGKDVELRCDPISGHTALYWYRQSLGQGLEFLIYFQGNSAPDKSGLPSDRFSAERTGGSVSTLTIQRTQQEDSAVYLCASSLAGVGETQYFGPGTRLLVL.

The chain uses TRBV5-4 and TRBJ1-1, with D possibly TRBD1 on 5 matching bases. Germline values: CDR1 SGHNT, CDR2 YYREEE (reference sequence). The CDR3 has 16 residues. V gave up 1 base and J gave up 2 bases, with 15 bases separating them. In nucleotides, the CDR3 is TGTGCCAGCAGCTTGATGGGAATAAGGGGTAACACTGAAGCTTTCTTT. Its translation: CASSLMGIRGNTEAFF. The full variable domain, its missing parts supplied by reference TRBV5-4 and TRBJ1-1, is ETGVTQSPTHLIKTRGQQVTLRCSSQSGHNTVSWYQQALGQGPQFIFQYYREEENGRGNFPPRFSGLQFPNYSSELNVNALELDDSALYLCASSLMGIRGNTEAFFGQGTRLTVV.

V usage is TRBV19 and J usage is TRBJ1-4; 8 bases are shared with TRBD1. The CDR3 contains 15 residues. V was clipped by 4 bases and J by 4 bases; unmatched bases: 5. Germline CDR1 reads LNHDA; CDR2 reads SQIVND (reference sequence). DNA of the CDR3: TGTGCCAGTAGTACTGGACAGGGCATTAATGAAAAACTGTTTTTT. Translating it yields CASSTGQGINEKLFF.

CDR3: CSVEAGTGPYGYTF. The CDR3 region has the DNA TGCAGCGTTGAAGCCGGGACAGGGCCTTATGGCTACACCTTC. V usage is TRBV29-1 and J usage is TRBJ1-2, with 9 bases matching TRBD1. V shed 1 base and J 5 bases; nucleotides not matched to a gene: 5. Germline assignment: CDR1 SQVTM and CDR2 ANQGSEA. The CDR3 runs to 14 residues. Supplemented by reference TRBV29-1 and TRBJ1-2, the full variable domain reads SAVISQKPSRDICQRGTSLTIQCQVDSQVTMMFWYRQQPGQSLTLIATANQGSEATYESGFVIDKFPISRPNLTFSTLTVSNMSPEDSSIYLCSVEAGTGPYGYTFGSGTRLTVV.

Concerning this clone itself: At one boundary the junction diverges from the germline segment, which might be a read error. This specimen includes other DNA sequences encoding the same CDR3. The rearrangement uses TRBV6-6 and TRBJ2-3; 8 bases are shared with TRBD2. CDR1 is MNHNY, CDR2 SVGAGI, per germline (reference sequence). CDR3 length: 15 amino acids. The CDR3 bases are TGTGCTAGCAACTGGCGGGGGGCCAGCACAGATACGCAGTATTTT. Its protein is CASNWRGASTDTQYF.